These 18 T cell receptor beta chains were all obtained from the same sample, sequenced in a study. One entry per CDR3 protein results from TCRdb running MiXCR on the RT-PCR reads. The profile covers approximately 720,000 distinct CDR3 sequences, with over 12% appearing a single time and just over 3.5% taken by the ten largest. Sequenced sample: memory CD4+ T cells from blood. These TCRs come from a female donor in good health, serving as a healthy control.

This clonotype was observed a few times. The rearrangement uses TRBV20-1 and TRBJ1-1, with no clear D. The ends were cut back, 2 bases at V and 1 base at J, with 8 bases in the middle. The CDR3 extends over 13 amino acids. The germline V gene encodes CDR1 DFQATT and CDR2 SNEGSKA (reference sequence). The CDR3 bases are TGCAGTGCTAGAAGTGTGGGGAACACTGAAGCTTTCTTT. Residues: CSARSVGNTEAFF.

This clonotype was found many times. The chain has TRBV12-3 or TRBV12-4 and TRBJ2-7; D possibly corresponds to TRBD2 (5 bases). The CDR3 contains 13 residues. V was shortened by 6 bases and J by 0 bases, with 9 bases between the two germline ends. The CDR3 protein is CASRPGSSYEQYF. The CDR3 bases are TGTGCCAGCAGACCGGGGAGCTCCTACGAGCAGTACTTC.

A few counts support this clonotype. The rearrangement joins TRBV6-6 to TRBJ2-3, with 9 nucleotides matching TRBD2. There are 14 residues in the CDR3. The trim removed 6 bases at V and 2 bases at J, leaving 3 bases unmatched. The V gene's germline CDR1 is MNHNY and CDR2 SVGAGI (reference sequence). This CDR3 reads CASRLAGLTDTQYF. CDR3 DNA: TGTGCCAGCAGGCTAGCGGGGCTCACAGATACGCAGTATTTT.

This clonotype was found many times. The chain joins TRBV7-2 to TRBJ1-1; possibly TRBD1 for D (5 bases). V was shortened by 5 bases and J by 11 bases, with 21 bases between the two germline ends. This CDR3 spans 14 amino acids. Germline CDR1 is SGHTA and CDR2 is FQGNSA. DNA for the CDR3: TGTGCCAGCAGCCCTGGTCCCCGGGGGTGGTTCGCTTTCTTT. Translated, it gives CASSPGPRGWFAFF.

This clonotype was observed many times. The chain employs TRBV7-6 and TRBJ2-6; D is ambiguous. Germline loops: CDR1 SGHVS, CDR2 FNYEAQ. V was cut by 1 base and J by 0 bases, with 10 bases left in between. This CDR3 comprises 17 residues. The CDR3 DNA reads TGTGCCAGCAGCTTAGGGCTGGTCCACTCTGGGGCCAACGTCCTGACTTTC. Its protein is CASSLGLVHSGANVLTF.

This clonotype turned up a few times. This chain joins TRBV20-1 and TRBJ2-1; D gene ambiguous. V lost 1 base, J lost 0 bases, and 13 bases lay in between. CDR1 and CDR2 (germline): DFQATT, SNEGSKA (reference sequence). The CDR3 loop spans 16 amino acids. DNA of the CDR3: TGCAGTGCTAGAGGACCCCTTGCCAGCTCCTACAATGAGCAGTTCTTC. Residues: CSARGPLASSYNEQFF.

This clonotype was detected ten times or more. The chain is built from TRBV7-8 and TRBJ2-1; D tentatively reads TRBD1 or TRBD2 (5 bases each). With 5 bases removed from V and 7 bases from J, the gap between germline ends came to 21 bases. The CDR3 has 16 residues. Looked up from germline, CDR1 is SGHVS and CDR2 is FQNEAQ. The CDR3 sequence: CASSPIPGLPGNEQFF. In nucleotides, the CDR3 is TGTGCCAGCAGCCCCATACCGGGGCTGCCGGGGAATGAGCAGTTCTTC.

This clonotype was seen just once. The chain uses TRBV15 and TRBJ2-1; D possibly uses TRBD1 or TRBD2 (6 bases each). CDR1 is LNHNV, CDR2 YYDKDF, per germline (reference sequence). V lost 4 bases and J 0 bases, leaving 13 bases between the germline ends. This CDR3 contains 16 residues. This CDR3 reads CATSIQGGNSYNEQFF. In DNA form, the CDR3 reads TGTGCCACCAGCATACAGGGAGGAAACTCCTACAATGAGCAGTTCTTC.

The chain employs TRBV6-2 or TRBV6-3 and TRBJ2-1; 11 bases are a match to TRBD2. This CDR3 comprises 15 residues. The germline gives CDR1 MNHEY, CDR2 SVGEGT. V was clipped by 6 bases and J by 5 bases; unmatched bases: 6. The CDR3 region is CASRPHSGRDNEQFF. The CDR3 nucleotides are TGTGCCAGCAGGCCACATAGCGGGAGGGACAATGAGCAGTTCTTC.

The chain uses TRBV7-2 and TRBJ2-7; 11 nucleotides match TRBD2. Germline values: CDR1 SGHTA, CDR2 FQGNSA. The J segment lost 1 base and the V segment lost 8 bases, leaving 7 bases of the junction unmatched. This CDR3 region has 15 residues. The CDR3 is CASGLAGGRSYEQYF. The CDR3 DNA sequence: TGTGCCAGCGGATTAGCGGGGGGGCGGTCCTACGAGCAGTACTTC.

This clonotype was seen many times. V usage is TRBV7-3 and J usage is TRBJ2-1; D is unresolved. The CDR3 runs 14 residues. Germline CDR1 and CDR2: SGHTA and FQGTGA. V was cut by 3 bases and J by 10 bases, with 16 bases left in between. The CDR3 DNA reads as TGTGCCAGCAGCTTTGGCCGCCAGTCAGACGAGCAGTTCTTC. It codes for CASSFGRQSDEQFF.

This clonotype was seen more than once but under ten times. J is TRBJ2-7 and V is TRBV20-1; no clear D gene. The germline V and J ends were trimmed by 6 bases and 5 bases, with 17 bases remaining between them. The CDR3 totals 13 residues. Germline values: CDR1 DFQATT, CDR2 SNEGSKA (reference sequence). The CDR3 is CSAERQAVNEQYF. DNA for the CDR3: TGCAGTGCCGAGAGGCAGGCTGTGAACGAGCAGTACTTC.

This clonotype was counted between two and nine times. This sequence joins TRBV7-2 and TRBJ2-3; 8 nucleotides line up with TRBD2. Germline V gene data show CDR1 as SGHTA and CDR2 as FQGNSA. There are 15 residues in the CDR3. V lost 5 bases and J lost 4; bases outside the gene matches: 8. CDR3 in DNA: TGTGCCAGCAGCCTAAGGGCGGGAGGTTCAGATACGCAGTATTTT. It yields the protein CASSLRAGGSDTQYF.

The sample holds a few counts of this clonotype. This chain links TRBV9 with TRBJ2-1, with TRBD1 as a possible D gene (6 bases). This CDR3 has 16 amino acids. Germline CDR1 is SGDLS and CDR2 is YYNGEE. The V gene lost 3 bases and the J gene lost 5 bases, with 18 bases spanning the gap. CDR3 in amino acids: CASSAGQSSLNNEQFF. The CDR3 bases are TGTGCCAGCAGCGCAGGACAGTCATCCCTTAACAATGAGCAGTTCTTC.

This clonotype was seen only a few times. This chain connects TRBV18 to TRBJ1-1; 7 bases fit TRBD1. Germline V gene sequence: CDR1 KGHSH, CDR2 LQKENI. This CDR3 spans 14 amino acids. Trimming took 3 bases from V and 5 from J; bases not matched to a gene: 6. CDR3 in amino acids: CASSPNTGETEAFF. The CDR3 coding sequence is TGTGCCAGCTCACCGAATACAGGGGAAACTGAAGCTTTCTTT.

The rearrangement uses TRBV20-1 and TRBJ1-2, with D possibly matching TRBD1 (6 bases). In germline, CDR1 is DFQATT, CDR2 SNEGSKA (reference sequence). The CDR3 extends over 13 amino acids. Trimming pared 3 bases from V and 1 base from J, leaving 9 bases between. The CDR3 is CSASNRVNYGYTF. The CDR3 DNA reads TGCAGTGCTAGTAACAGGGTTAACTATGGCTACACCTTC.

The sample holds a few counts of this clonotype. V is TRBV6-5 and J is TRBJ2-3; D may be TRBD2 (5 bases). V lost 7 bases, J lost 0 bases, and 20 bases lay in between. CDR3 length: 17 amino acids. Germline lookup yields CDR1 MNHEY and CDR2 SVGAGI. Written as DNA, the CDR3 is TGTGCCAGCACCCCTGGTTCGGGGTCCACTAGCACAGATACGCAGTATTTT. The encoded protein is CASTPGSGSTSTDTQYF.

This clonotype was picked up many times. This CDR3 reads CASSQEYQEETQYF. CDR3 nucleotides: TGCGCCAGCAGCCAAGAATATCAGGAAGAGACCCAGTACTTC. The J gene is TRBJ2-5, the V gene TRBV4-3; D gene unclear. V lost 0 bases to trimming and J lost 3 bases, with 8 bases between them. The CDR3 loop spans 14 amino acids. In germline, CDR1 is LGHNA, CDR2 YSLEER.